The rows below give T cell receptor beta chains drawn from one sample of a study of blood T cell repertoires in COVID-19. Measured with immunoSEQ multiplex PCR; TCRdb has only the in-frame clones, and not every one. The sample records tens of thousands of clones, 84% being singletons. The material sequenced was peripheral blood. The receptors shown here come from a woman in her sixties with acute or convalescent COVID-19. CDR3s include the opening cysteine and the closing phenylalanine or tryptophan. Each record gives: V gene, D gene, clone size, J gene, CDR3 DNA, CDR3 protein. The D gene is left open where the match is weak. Clone size is stated in some rows and not others, as once, few, many or a class when expanded.

>TRBV7-9|TRBD1|.|TRBJ1-2
TGTGCCAGCAGTTTTGGACAGGGGAAGGGGTATGGCTACACCTTC
CASSFGQGKGYGYTF
>TRBV2|.|once|TRBJ1-2
TGTGCCAGCAGTGACAATGGCTACACCTTC
CASSDNGYTF
>TRBV5-6|.|.|TRBJ2-2
TGTGCCAGCAGCTTTCAGAACACCGGGGAGCTGTTTTTT
CASSFQNTGELFF
>TRBV6-5|TRBD1|.|TRBJ1-2
TGTGCCAGCAGGAGACCCGACAGGGGGCTTGGTGGCTACACCTTC
CASRRPDRGLGGYTF
>TRBV5-1|TRBD1|.|TRBJ1-1
TGCGCCAGCAGCTTACAGGGGGCGTCGAACACTGAAGCTTTCTTT
CASSLQGASNTEAFF
>TRBV11-2|.|.|TRBJ2-7
TGTGCCAGCAGCTTAGAGCGGGGAAGTGGGTCTACGAAGGAGCAGTACTTC
CASSLERGSGSTKEQYF
>TRBV4-1|.|.|TRBJ2-1
TGCGCCAGCAGCCCTTCTAAAAGCTCCTACAATGAGCAGTTCTTC
CASSPSKSSYNEQFF
>TRBV27|.|.|TRBJ2-4
TGTGCCAGCAGTTTATCCAGGGTCGGAAACATTCAGTACTTC
CASSLSRVGNIQYF
>TRBV21-1|.|.|TRBJ2-3
TGTGCCACTGCCGGTGCAGATACGCAGTATTTT
CATAGADTQYF
>TRBV3-1/TRBV3-2|.|.|TRBJ2-7
TGTGCCAGCAGCGCGCGACAGGTCTTGGACTACGAGCAGTACTTC
CASSARQVLDYEQYF
>TRBV10-3|TRBD1|few|TRBJ2-2
TGTGCCATCAGTGACCCCCGACAGGGAATTAATGCCGGGGAGCTGTTTTTT
CAISDPRQGINAGELFF
>TRBV5-1|TRBD1|.|TRBJ2-3
TGCGCCAGCAGTTCTTCCGGGACAGGGGGCGCCGGTAGCACAGATACGCAGTATTTT
CASSSSGTGGAGSTDTQYF
>TRBV5-6|TRBD1|many|TRBJ1-1
TGTGCCAGCAGCTTGAGGGACAGGGATAACACTGAAGCTTTCTTT
CASSLRDRDNTEAFF
>TRBV30|.|many|TRBJ1-1
TGTGCCTGGAATAGCCCTCCGACTGAAGCTTTCTTT
CAWNSPPTEAFF
>TRBV6-6|TRBD1|.|TRBJ1-3
TGTGCCAGCAGTTTGACAGGGACCTCTGGAAACACCATATATTTT
CASSLTGTSGNTIYF
>TRBV3-1/TRBV3-2|.|once|TRBJ1-3
TGTGCCAGCAGCCACGCGTCGGGGGTCTCTGGAAACACCATATATTTT
CASSHASGVSGNTIYF
>TRBV29-1|.|.|TRBJ2-3
TGCAGCGTTACCCCAGGGGACCCACGACCGGATACGCAGTATTTT
CSVTPGDPRPDTQYF
>TRBV2|.|.|TRBJ1-2
TGTGCCAGCAGTCAGGGCTATGGCTACACCTTC
CASSQGYGYTF
>TRBV6-6|.|few|TRBJ1-2
TGTGCCAGTTTAAGGGAGGGGACACTAGCTAACTATGGCTACACCTTC
CASLREGTLANYGYTF
>TRBV29-1|TRBD1|.|TRBJ2-7
TGCAGCGTTTTAGGGACAGGGAACTCCTACGAGCAGTACTTC
CSVLGTGNSYEQYF
>TRBV12-3/TRBV12-4|.|once|TRBJ1-3
TGTGCCAGCAGTGCCAGGGCCTCTAACACCATATATTTT
CASSARASNTIYF
>TRBV9|TRBD1|.|TRBJ1-2
TGTGCCAGCAGCGGCGACAGGGTGCATGGCTACACCTTC
CASSGDRVHGYTF
>TRBV12-3/TRBV12-4|.|.|TRBJ1-3
TGTGCCAGCAGCCCTAACTCTGGAAACACCATATATTTT
CASSPNSGNTIYF
>TRBV2|.|.|TRBJ2-1
TGTGCCAGCAGCCAGGAGGGGACTGAGCAGTTCTTC
CASSQEGTEQFF
>TRBV5-4|TRBD1|.|TRBJ1-1
TGTGCCAGCAGCCCGGGACAGGGGGGAAGGAACACTGAAGCTTTCTTT
CASSPGQGGRNTEAFF
>TRBV24-1|TRBD1|.|TRBJ2-3
TGTGCCACCAGTGATTATGGGACAGGGGGTACAGATACGCAGTATTTT
CATSDYGTGGTDTQYF
>TRBV25-1|TRBD1|once|TRBJ1-1
TGTGCCAGCCAGACAGGGTTCAACACTGAAGCTTTCTTT
CASQTGFNTEAFF
>TRBV19|.|.|TRBJ1-4
TGTGCCAGTAGTATAGGAGTGGTTACGGGTGGTGAAAAACTGTTTTTT
CASSIGVVTGGEKLFF
>TRBV2|.|.|TRBJ2-2
TGTGCCAGCAGGATACAGGGTTGGGCCGGGGAGCTGTTTTTT
CASRIQGWAGELFF
>TRBV11-3|TRBD1|.|TRBJ1-1
TGTGCCAGCAGCCAGAGGGCAGGGGGTGCCACTGAAGCTTTCTTT
CASSQRAGGATEAFF
>TRBV30|.|.|TRBJ2-7
TGTGCCTGGAGTAATCGCCGGGACACCTTATCCTACGAGCAGTACTTC
CAWSNRRDTLSYEQYF
>TRBV2|.|.|TRBJ2-7
TGTGCCAGCAGTGAAGAGAGCTACGAGCAGTACTTC
CASSEESYEQYF
>TRBV18|TRBD1|.|TRBJ1-1
TGTGCCAGCTCCGGACAGGGGGATTTGCACACTGAAGCTTTCTTT
CASSGQGDLHTEAFF
>TRBV30|.|.|TRBJ1-3
TGTGCCTGGGGAACAGGTGGTGGAAACACCATATATTTT
CAWGTGGGNTIYF
>TRBV24-1|.|.|TRBJ2-3
TGTGCCACCAGTGGTCGGGGGAGCGCAGATACGCAGTATTTT
CATSGRGSADTQYF
>TRBV6-1|.|.|TRBJ1-2
TGTGCCAGCAGTGAAAGGCCCTATGGGGGGGAGTATGGCTACACCTTC
CASSERPYGGEYGYTF
>TRBV3-1/TRBV3-2|TRBD2|.|TRBJ2-1
TGTGCCAGCAGCCTAGCGGGGGGGATCGGTGAGCAGTTCTTC
CASSLAGGIGEQFF
>TRBV2|TRBD1|few|TRBJ1-1
TGTGCCAGCAGAACCGGGACAGGGACTGAAGCTTTCTTT
CASRTGTGTEAFF
>TRBV2|.|.|TRBJ1-6
TGTGCCAGCACCCGGGAGGGGGATTCACCCCTCCACTTT
CASTREGDSPLHF
>TRBV6-2/TRBV6-3|.|.|TRBJ2-7
TGTGCCAGCAGTGCGTCAGGTACCTACGAGCAGTACTTC
CASSASGTYEQYF
>TRBV5-1|.|.|TRBJ1-4
TGCGCCAGCAGCCTTGCACCCGGGGGAGGTAATAAAAAACTGTTTTTT
CASSLAPGGGNKKLFF
>TRBV10-3|.|.|TRBJ2-1
TGTGCCAGCCGACTCGACTCTACCTACAATGAGCAGTTCTTC
CASRLDSTYNEQFF
>TRBV9|.|.|TRBJ2-5
TGTGCCAGCAGCGCGACAGGATTCCAAGAGACCCAGTACTTC
CASSATGFQETQYF
>TRBV5-1|.|.|TRBJ1-6
TGCGCCAGCAGCTTGGAGGGAGGCTATAATTCACCCCTCCACTTT
CASSLEGGYNSPLHF
>TRBV5-3|.|few|TRBJ1-2
TGTGCCAGAAGCTTGAGGGGCGGCCACTATGGCTACACCTTC
CARSLRGGHYGYTF
>TRBV29-1|TRBD1|.|TRBJ2-3
TGCAGCGGGGATCAGGGACAGACCAGCACAGATACGCAGTATTTT
CSGDQGQTSTDTQYF
>TRBV3-1/TRBV3-2|TRBD1|.|TRBJ2-7
TGTGCCAGCAGTCAAATAGGACAGGGCTACGAGCAGTACTTC
CASSQIGQGYEQYF
>TRBV6-5|.|.|TRBJ2-7
TGTGCCAGCAGTTACTCCGGGTCAGGGTCCTACGAGCAGTACTTC
CASSYSGSGSYEQYF
>TRBV6-5|.|.|TRBJ1-2
TGTGCCACCTACAGGGTGGTGTCTGGCTACACCTTC
CATYRVVSGYTF
>TRBV5-5|.|.|TRBJ2-2
TGTGCCAGCAGCTTGGGGGGCGGGGGCCTGGCCGGGGAGCTGTTTTTT
CASSLGGGGLAGELFF
>TRBV7-3|TRBD2|.|TRBJ2-3
TGTGCCAGCAGCTTTTCTAGCGGGGGTTCCACAGATACGCAGTATTTT
CASSFSSGGSTDTQYF
>TRBV2|.|.|TRBJ2-3
TGTGCCAGCAGTGTCTCACAGCTCACAGATACGCAGTATTTT
CASSVSQLTDTQYF
>TRBV5-1|.|.|TRBJ1-2
TGCGCCAGCAGCTTGGGGGGCGAAAACTATGGCTACACCTTC
CASSLGGENYGYTF
>TRBV24-1|TRBD1|.|TRBJ1-2
TGTGCCACCAGTGATTACACAGGGGATGGCTACACCTTC
CATSDYTGDGYTF